What follows is one TCR beta chain and its context. Antigen specificity is unknown. Each patient relapsed following autologous stem cell transplantation, and prior brentuximab vedotin exposure differed. Patients had relapsed/refractory classical Hodgkin lymphoma with complete response, partial response or progressive disease as best response. These data come from a study of PD-1 blockade in classical Hodgkin lymphoma. Findings and limits, study-wide: Repertoire differences lack defined causes, possibly disease activity or prior therapy. A reduction in baseline TCR diversity was reportedly seen in newly diagnosed patients relative to healthy donors. The baseline diversity of complete responders showed similarity to that of newly diagnosed patients.

V lost 1 base, J lost 5 bases, and 6 bases lay in between. The germline V gene has CDR1 MNHNS and CDR2 SASEGT. CDR3 length equals 12 residues. Clones were read by immunoSEQ multiplex PCR, and TCRdb kept only the in-frame ones, dropping some. Here the sample spans 75,000 to 100,000 clones, approximately 83% being singletons. This clonotype was obtained from a human donor with classical Hodgkin lymphoma. This sequence joins TRBV6-1 and TRBJ2-7; no reliable D call. The source was peripheral blood mononuclear cells (PBMCs), collected at baseline. As DNA, the CDR3 is TGTGCCAGCAGTGAAGTCCGCAACGAGCAGTACTTC. Its protein product is CASSEVRNEQYF.